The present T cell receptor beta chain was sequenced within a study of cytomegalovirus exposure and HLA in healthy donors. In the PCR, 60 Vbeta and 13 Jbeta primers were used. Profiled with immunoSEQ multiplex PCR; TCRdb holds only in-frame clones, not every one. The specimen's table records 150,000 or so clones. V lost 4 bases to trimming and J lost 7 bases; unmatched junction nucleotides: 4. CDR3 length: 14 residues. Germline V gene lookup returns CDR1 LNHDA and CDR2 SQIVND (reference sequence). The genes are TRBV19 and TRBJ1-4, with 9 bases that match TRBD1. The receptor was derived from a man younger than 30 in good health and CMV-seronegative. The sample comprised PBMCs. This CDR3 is CASSNPGQGEKLFF. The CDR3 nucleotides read TGTGCCAGTAGTAATCCGGGACAGGGTGAAAAACTGTTTTTT.